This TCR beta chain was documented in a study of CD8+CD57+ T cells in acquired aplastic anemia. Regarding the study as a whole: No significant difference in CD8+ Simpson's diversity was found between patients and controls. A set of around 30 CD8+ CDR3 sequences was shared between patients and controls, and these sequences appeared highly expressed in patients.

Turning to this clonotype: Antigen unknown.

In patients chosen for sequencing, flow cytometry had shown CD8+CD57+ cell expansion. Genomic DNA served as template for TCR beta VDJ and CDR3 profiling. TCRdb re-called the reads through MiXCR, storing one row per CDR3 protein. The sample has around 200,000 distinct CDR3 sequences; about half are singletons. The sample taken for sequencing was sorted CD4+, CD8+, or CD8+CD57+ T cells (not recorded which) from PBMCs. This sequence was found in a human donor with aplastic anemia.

The CDR3 DNA is TGTGCCAGTAAGGGAGGGGGCGCAGGCCAGCCCCAGCATTTT. It yields the protein CASKGGGAGQPQHF. The V call is TRBV19, the J call TRBJ1-5, with 7 bases identical to TRBD1. This CDR3 is 14 amino acids long. Per the germline V gene, CDR1 is LNHDA and CDR2 is SQIVND (reference sequence). V lost 7 bases, J lost 7 bases, and 10 bases stayed unmatched.